This is a list of T cell receptor beta chains from one sample in a study of OX40 agonist ivuxolimab in advanced cancers. The method was immunoSEQ multiplex PCR; TCRdb's version includes in-frame clones alone and lacks a portion of them. This sample yields roughly 34,000 clones, of which 89% are seen a single time; 0.92% belongs to the top ten. Sequences were derived from CD4+ or CD8+ T cells sorted from blood, sampled in a trial of the OX40 agonist ivuxolimab. The receptor set was obtained from an adult with an advanced solid tumor such as melanoma, head and neck, liver or kidney cancer. The CDR3 runs from the conserved cysteine through the conserved F or W. Rows give clone size only sometimes, using once, few, many, or a class for an expanded clone.

-	TRBV9	TRBJ1-5	CASSETPYSNQPQHF
-	TRBV6-5	TRBJ2-3	CASGGGPSTDTQYF
-	TRBV7-6	TRBJ2-3	CASSWGTGGPDTQYF
-	TRBV27	TRBJ1-4	CASSHSGTAVEKLFF
-	TRBV27	TRBJ2-3	CASSLRQPHTDTQYF
-	TRBV10-3	TRBJ1-2	CAISESGPWGGYTF
-	TRBV11-2	TRBJ2-1	CASSLVGPQTSYNEQFF
-	TRBV18	TRBJ2-7	CASSITESYEQYF
-	TRBV6-1	TRBJ2-5	CASSDRTGKGTQYF
-	TRBV10-3	TRBJ2-4	CAISTGISDIQYF
-	TRBV7-3	TRBJ1-6	CASSLYGHNSPLHF
few	TRBV30	TRBJ1-5	CAWSTGPGAQHF
few	TRBV7-3	TRBJ1-6	CASSEGGYNSPLHF
-	TRBV30	TRBJ2-5	CAWCFPGVQETQYF
once	TRBV10-1	TRBJ2-5	CASSEADNTETQYF
-	TRBV7-3	TRBJ2-1	CASSPYPGGARQSSYNEQFF
-	TRBV27	TRBJ2-1	CASSYLRRDEQFF
few	TRBV29-1	TRBJ1-1	CSVTPHRDTEAFF
-	TRBV11-2	TRBJ2-1	CASSFNRGGNEQFF
-	TRBV10-3	TRBJ1-4	CAISERGADEKLFF
-	TRBV19	TRBJ2-2	CASRVAGELFF
-	TRBV19	TRBJ1-3	CASSIERGTSGNTIYF
once	TRBV18	TRBJ2-2	CASSPPKYTGELFF
once	TRBV12-1	TRBJ2-1	CASSVRTSGATGNEQFF
-	TRBV6-1	TRBJ2-3	CASSERGDNDTQYF
-	TRBV7-9	TRBJ1-4	CASSLSRSNEKLFF
-	TRBV19	TRBJ2-2	CATIQTGGILNTGELFF
-	TRBV7-2	TRBJ2-1	CASVRDQVAGVGDEQFF
-	TRBV5-1	TRBJ1-3	CASSLERGTGNTIYF
-	TRBV7-9	TRBJ1-2	CASTIGQGEGYTF
-	TRBV10-3	TRBJ1-4	CAIRQGADNEKLFF
-	TRBV5-1	TRBJ2-7	CASSFTPSGEQYF
-	TRBV5-1	TRBJ2-1	CASSRGGAGNEQFF
-	TRBV5-4	TRBJ1-1	CASSSTLGTEAFF
-	TRBV2	TRBJ2-1	CASMTSRPRNEQFF
-	TRBV9	TRBJ1-1	CASSVDQGITEAFF
-	TRBV15	TRBJ1-1	CATSRGMGYTEAFF
-	TRBV19	TRBJ2-5	CASADPGTVGTQYF
-	TRBV10-1	TRBJ2-5	CASTPGLAGEETQYF
-	TRBV28	TRBJ1-2	CASGGPYGYTF
-	TRBV27	TRBJ2-7	CASSLKGPPGYEQYF
-	TRBV30	TRBJ2-5	CAWSYLFTGTTLKETQYF
-	TRBV19	TRBJ1-1	CASSIGTGGTEAFF
-	TRBV11-3	TRBJ2-7	CASSFEVFAGRSYEQYF
few	TRBV18	TRBJ1-4	CASSPSGKKLFF
-	TRBV7-6	TRBJ2-1	CASSLRPGLAYEQFF
-	TRBV5-1	TRBJ2-3	CASSFMQGQTDTQYF
-	TRBV10-3	TRBJ2-7	CAISDGPLNSYEQYF
-	TRBV19	TRBJ2-7	CASSTQRRASYEQYF
-	TRBV28	TRBJ2-5	CASSNSPGLGTLGETQYF
-	TRBV5-6	TRBJ2-7	CASSLPGFSSYEQYF
-	TRBV18	TRBJ2-7	CASSPGQGKYEQYF
-	TRBV10-3	TRBJ1-2	CAISDGQPGYGYTF
-	TRBV18	TRBJ1-5	CASSPVRENQPQHF
-	TRBV6-5	TRBJ1-2	CASSSPGGRGYTF
-	TRBV30	TRBJ1-5	CAWSRARNQPQHF
-	TRBV5-1	TRBJ1-6	CASSLGQPNSPLHF
-	TRBV2	TRBJ2-2	CASSVSSGSTGELFF
-	TRBV11-2	TRBJ2-3	CASSLASRRGTDTQYF
-	TRBV6-6	TRBJ1-1	CASSTPTGVRTEAFF